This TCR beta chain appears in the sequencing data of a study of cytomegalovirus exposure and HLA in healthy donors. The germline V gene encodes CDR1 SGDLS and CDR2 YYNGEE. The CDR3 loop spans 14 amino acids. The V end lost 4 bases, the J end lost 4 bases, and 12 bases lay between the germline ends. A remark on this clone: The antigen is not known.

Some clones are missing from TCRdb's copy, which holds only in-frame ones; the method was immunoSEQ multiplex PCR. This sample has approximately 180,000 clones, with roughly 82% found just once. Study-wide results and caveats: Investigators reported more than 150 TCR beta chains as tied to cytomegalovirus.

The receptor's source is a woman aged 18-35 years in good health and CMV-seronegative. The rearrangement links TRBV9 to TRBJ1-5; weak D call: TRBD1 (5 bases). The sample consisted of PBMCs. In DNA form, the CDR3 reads TGTGCCAGCAGCATTGGGGCCTTGAATCAGCCCCAGCATTTT. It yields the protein CASSIGALNQPQHF.